These T cell receptor beta chains were read from a single sample in a study of tumor-infiltrating lymphocytes in oesophageal squamous cell carcinoma. TCRdb re-analysed the PCR reads in MiXCR, keeping a single row per CDR3 protein. The sample includes tens of thousands of distinct CDR3 sequences, approximately 35% of them seen just once. Sequencing used esophageal tumor tissue. The origin of the receptors is a female donor with esophageal squamous cell carcinoma. CDR3s leave out the opening cysteine and the closing phenylalanine or tryptophan. Each record gives: V gene, J gene, CDR3 protein.

v_call: TRBV28; j_call: TRBJ2-2; cdr3_aa: ASSLDKGTPGSCF
v_call: TRBV7-8; j_call: TRBJ2-5; cdr3_aa: ASSLFEAVLETQY
v_call: TRBV7-9; j_call: TRBJ1-5; cdr3_aa: ASSLVQNQPQH
v_call: TRBV7-6; j_call: TRBJ2-5; cdr3_aa: ASSLELAGAGEQY
v_call: TRBV5-1; j_call: TRBJ2-3; cdr3_aa: ASSLSSTDTQY
v_call: TRBV19; j_call: -; cdr3_aa: ASSPTRNSEQY
v_call: TRBV7-2; j_call: TRBJ1-4; cdr3_aa: ASSPPRFGINEKLF
v_call: TRBV27; j_call: TRBJ1-2; cdr3_aa: ASRRTGGGYT
v_call: TRBV6-1; j_call: -; cdr3_aa: ASSEARLTNTEAF
v_call: TRBV12-3/TRBV12-4; j_call: -; cdr3_aa: ASSQGLYEQY
v_call: TRBV14; j_call: TRBJ2-7; cdr3_aa: ASSQRHLYEQY
v_call: TRBV9; j_call: -; cdr3_aa: ASLIGLAGDGSYEQY
v_call: TRBV19; j_call: -; cdr3_aa: ASSLRPGVSNQPQH
v_call: TRBV6-1; j_call: TRBJ2-1; cdr3_aa: ASTPGTANNEQF
v_call: TRBV2; j_call: TRBJ1-2; cdr3_aa: ASRDRYYGYT
v_call: TRBV7-6; j_call: TRBJ2-1; cdr3_aa: ASSLAIQGVGSYNEQF
v_call: TRBV7-2; j_call: -; cdr3_aa: ASSLAAGTHEQY
v_call: TRBV7-8; j_call: TRBJ1-1; cdr3_aa: ASRQFGEGIMNTEAF
v_call: TRBV15; j_call: TRBJ2-7; cdr3_aa: ATSRELRQYNEQY
v_call: TRBV6-1; j_call: TRBJ2-1; cdr3_aa: ASSASLQTGGHEQF
v_call: TRBV4-1; j_call: TRBJ2-1; cdr3_aa: ASSPSSGSSHEQF
v_call: TRBV20-1; j_call: -; cdr3_aa: SADYHNEQF
v_call: TRBV10-1; j_call: TRBJ2-1; cdr3_aa: ASSEPYNEQF
v_call: TRBV7-3; j_call: TRBJ2-7; cdr3_aa: ASSFSTGMNEQY
v_call: TRBV27; j_call: TRBJ1-3; cdr3_aa: ASSPGGTVSGNTIY
v_call: TRBV7-6; j_call: -; cdr3_aa: ASSLRDGTSGNVEQF
v_call: TRBV7-2; j_call: TRBJ2-4; cdr3_aa: ASSLALTSGSLNEQY
v_call: TRBV10-3; j_call: -; cdr3_aa: AIGTSGPREQF
v_call: TRBV7-3; j_call: TRBJ2-1; cdr3_aa: ASSPLAGSYNEQF
v_call: TRBV7-2; j_call: TRBJ1-6; cdr3_aa: ASSRSGSISSPLH
v_call: TRBV24-1; j_call: TRBJ2-5; cdr3_aa: ATSDGGFLGQY
v_call: TRBV6-1; j_call: TRBJ1-3; cdr3_aa: ASRGRDSGNTIY
v_call: TRBV19; j_call: -; cdr3_aa: ASSITVWYEQY
v_call: TRBV27; j_call: TRBJ2-1; cdr3_aa: ASSLLYVGLHNEQF
v_call: TRBV11-2; j_call: TRBJ1-2; cdr3_aa: ASSLEGDYGYT
v_call: TRBV2; j_call: TRBJ2-5; cdr3_aa: ASSEAAMDLAGDQETQY
v_call: TRBV6-5; j_call: TRBJ2-5; cdr3_aa: ASSYDTSGWETQY
v_call: TRBV7-5; j_call: TRBJ2-5; cdr3_aa: ISVPETLWTSGDPNGNEQF
v_call: TRBV12-3/TRBV12-4; j_call: TRBJ2-5; cdr3_aa: ASKREGGAGTQY
v_call: TRBV6-4; j_call: TRBJ2-5; cdr3_aa: ASRASGHDTGELY
v_call: TRBV7-8; j_call: TRBJ2-4; cdr3_aa: ASSFGGDYQQSRY
v_call: TRBV7-3; j_call: TRBJ2-7; cdr3_aa: ASSLRRGGLNEQY
v_call: TRBV5-4; j_call: -; cdr3_aa: ASSLPPGRNYGYT
v_call: TRBV6-1; j_call: TRBJ1-6; cdr3_aa: ASSEGSGGNRDNSPLH
v_call: TRBV7-9; j_call: TRBJ2-1; cdr3_aa: ASSPGEESYNEQF
v_call: TRBV6-2/TRBV6-3; j_call: TRBJ2-7; cdr3_aa: ASDRSSGLAGDEQY
v_call: TRBV9; j_call: TRBJ2-2; cdr3_aa: ASSVGLGPGELF
v_call: TRBV11-3; j_call: -; cdr3_aa: ASSLGGTAEETQY
v_call: TRBV5-1; j_call: -; cdr3_aa: ASSPGGLAGGEQF
v_call: TRBV7-2; j_call: TRBJ2-1; cdr3_aa: ASTQKVGVGYNEQF
v_call: TRBV6-1; j_call: TRBJ1-3; cdr3_aa: ASTPQGSSGNTIY
v_call: TRBV4-1; j_call: TRBJ1-3; cdr3_aa: ASSLGNRGLNTIY
v_call: TRBV11-2; j_call: TRBJ1-1; cdr3_aa: ASRNTEAF
v_call: TRBV7-3; j_call: TRBJ2-3; cdr3_aa: ASSLELADTDTQY
v_call: TRBV12-3/TRBV12-4; j_call: -; cdr3_aa: ASSGGLGPLEQY